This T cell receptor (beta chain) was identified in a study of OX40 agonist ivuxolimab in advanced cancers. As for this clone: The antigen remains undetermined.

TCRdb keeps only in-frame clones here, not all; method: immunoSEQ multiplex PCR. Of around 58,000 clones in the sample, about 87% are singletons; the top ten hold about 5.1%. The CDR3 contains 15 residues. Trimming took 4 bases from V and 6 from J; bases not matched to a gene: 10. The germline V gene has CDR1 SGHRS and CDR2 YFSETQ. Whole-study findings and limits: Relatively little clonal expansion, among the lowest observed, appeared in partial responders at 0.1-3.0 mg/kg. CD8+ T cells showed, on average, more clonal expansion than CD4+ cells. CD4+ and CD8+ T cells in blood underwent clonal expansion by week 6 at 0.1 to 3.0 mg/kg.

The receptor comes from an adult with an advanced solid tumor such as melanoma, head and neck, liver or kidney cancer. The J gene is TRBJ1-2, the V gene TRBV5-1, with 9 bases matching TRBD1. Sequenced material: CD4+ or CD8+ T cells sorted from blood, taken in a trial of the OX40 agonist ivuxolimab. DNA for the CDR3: TGCGCCAGCAGCCAAGAATACAGGGGGCGGAATGGCTACACCTTC. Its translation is CASSQEYRGRNGYTF.